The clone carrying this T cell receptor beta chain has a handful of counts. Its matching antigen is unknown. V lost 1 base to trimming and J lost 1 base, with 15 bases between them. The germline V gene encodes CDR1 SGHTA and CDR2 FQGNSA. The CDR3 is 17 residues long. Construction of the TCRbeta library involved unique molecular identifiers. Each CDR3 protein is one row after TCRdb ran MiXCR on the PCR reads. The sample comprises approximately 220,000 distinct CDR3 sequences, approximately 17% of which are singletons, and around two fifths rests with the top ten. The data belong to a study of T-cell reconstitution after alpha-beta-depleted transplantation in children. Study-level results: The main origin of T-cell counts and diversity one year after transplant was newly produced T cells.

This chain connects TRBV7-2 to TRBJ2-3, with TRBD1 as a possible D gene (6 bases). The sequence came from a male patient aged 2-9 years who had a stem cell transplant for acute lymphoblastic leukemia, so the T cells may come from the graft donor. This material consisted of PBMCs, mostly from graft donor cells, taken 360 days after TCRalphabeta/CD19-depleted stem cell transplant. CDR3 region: CASSLVGHHLGTDTQYF. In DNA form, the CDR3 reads TGTGCCAGCAGCTTAGTGGGACACCATTTGGGCACAGATACGCAGTATTTT.